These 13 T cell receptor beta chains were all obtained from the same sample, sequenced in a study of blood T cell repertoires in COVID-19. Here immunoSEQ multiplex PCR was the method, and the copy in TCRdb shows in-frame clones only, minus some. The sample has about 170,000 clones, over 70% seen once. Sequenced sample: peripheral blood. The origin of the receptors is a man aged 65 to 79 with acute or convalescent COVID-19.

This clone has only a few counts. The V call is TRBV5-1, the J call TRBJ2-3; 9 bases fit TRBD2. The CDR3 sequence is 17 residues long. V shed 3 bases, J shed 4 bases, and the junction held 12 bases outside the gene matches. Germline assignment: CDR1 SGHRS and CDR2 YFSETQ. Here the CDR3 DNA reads TGCGCCAGCAGCTCATCGACTAGCGGCATGCCCGCAGATACGCAGTATTTT. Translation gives CASSSSTSGMPADTQYF.

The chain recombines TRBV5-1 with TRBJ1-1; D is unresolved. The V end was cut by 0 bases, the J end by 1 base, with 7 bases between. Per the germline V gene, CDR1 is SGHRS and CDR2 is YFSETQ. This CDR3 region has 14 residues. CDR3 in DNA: TGCGCCAGCAGCTTGGCCTCGGGGAACACTGAAGCTTTCTTT. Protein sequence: CASSLASGNTEAFF.

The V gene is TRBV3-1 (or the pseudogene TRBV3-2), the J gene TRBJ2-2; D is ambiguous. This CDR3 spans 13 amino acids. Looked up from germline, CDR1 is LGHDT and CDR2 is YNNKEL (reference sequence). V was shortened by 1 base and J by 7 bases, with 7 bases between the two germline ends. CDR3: CASSQAGDGELFF. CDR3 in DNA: TGTGCCAGCAGCCAAGCCGGAGACGGGGAGCTGTTTTTT.

The CDR3 coding sequence is TGTGCCAGCAGGGGACAGGGAGGGTCCTACGAGCAGTACTTC. It yields the protein CASRGQGGSYEQYF. The rearrangement uses TRBV6-5 and TRBJ2-7; 9 bases are shared with TRBD1. The CDR3 runs to 14 residues. V dropped 6 bases and J dropped 1; count of bases not matched to a gene: 4. Germline V gives CDR1 MNHEY, CDR2 SVGAGI.

The CDR3 loop is CASSPTGGESNYGYTF. CDR3 DNA sequence: TGTGCCAGCAGCCCGACAGGGGGCGAATCCAACTATGGCTACACCTTC. This chain uses TRBV7-9 with TRBJ1-2, with 10 bases fitting TRBD1. The CDR3 has 16 amino acids. CDR1 is SEHNR and CDR2 is FQNEAQ in the germline V gene (reference sequence). V gave up 5 bases and J gave up 2 bases; unmatched junction bases: 8.

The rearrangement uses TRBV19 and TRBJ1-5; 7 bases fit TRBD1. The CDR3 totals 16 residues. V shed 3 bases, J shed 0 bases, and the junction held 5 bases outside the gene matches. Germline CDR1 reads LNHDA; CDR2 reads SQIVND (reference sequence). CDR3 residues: CASSIPTGASNQPQHF. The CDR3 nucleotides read TGTGCCAGTAGTATCCCCACAGGGGCTAGCAATCAGCCCCAGCATTTT.

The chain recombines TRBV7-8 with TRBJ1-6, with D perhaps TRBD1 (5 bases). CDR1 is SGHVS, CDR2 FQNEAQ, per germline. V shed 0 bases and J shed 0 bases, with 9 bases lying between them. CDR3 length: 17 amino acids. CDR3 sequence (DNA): TGTGCCAGCAGCTTAGCCGGGGGAAGCTCCTATAATTCACCCCTCCACTTT. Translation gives CASSLAGGSSYNSPLHF.

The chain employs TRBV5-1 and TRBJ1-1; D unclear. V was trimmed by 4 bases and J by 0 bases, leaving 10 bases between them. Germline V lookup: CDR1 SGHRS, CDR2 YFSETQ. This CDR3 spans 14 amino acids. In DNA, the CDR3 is TGCGCCAGCAGCGCGGGAGTACTGAACACTGAAGCTTTCTTT. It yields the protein CASSAGVLNTEAFF.

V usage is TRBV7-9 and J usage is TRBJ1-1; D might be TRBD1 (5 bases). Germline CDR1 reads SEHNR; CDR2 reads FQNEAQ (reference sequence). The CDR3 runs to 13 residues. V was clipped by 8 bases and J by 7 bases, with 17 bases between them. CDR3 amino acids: CASDIQGGLEAFF. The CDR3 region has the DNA TGTGCCAGCGATATCCAGGGAGGGCTTGAAGCTTTCTTT.

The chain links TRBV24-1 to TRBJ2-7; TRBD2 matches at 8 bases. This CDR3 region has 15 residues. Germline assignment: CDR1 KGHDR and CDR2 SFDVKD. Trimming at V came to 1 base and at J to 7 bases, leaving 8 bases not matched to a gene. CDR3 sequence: CATSDFAAGVAEQYF. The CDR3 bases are TGTGCCACCAGTGATTTCGCAGCGGGAGTAGCGGAGCAGTACTTC.

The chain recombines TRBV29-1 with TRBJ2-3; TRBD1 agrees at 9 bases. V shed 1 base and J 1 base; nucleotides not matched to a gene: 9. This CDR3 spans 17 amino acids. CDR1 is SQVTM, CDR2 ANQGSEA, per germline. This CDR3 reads CSVEGRTGDFGTDTQYF. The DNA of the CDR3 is TGCAGCGTTGAAGGGAGGACAGGGGACTTCGGCACAGATACGCAGTATTTT.

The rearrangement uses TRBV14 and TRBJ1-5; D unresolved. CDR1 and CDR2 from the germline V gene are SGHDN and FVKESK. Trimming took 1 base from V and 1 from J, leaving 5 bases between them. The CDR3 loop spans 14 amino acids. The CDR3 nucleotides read TGTGCCAGCAGCCAAGGGCAAAGCAATCAGCCCCAGCATTTT. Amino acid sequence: CASSQGQSNQPQHF.

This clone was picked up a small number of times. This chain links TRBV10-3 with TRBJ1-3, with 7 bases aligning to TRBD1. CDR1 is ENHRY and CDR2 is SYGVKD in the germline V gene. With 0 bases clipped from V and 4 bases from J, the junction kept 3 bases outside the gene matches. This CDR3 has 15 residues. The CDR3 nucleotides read TGTGCCATCAGTGAGTCGAGGGACAGAGGAAACACCATATATTTT. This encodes CAISESRDRGNTIYF.